This T cell receptor (delta chain) was recovered during a study of Vδ1+ human thymocytes. The study, taken as a whole, reports: Despite high sort purity, about 19% of thymic T cell receptor delta sequences were Vdelta2. Thymic TRG and TRD repertoires appeared highly polyclonal. Bulk data may be misread because of unexpected Vdelta2 sequences.

The CDR3 contains 19 residues. Germline trimming cut 6 bases from V and 0 bases from J; bases unmatched to any gene: 21. The germline V gene has CDR1 NSMFDY and CDR2 ISSIKDK. Sequences come from RNA converted to cDNA by reverse transcription. CDR3 amplicons came from multiplex PCR with pooled V-gene forward and constant-region reverse primers. TCRdb re-called clones from the multiplex PCR reads using CATT. The data show about 55,000 delta-chain clones, approximately 16% seen once. Thymocytes were sorted as CD3+ TCRVdelta1+ TCRVdelta2- after alphabeta T cell depletion. Remarks on this clone: The antigen is unknown.

The origin of this receptor is a boy in the first two years of life who had congenital heart surgery. J is TRDJ1 and V is TRAV29/DV5, with TRDD3 matching 9 bases. The specimen was Vdelta1+ gamma-delta thymocytes from the thymus. Documented subset: FACS-sorted CD3+ TCRalphabeta- TCRVdelta1+ TCRVdelta2- thymocytes. DNA of the CDR3: TGTGCAGGACCCACGCCCTTCACTAGGGGATACGCGTACACCGATAAACTCATCTTT. This gives the protein CAGPTPFTRGYAYTDKLIF.